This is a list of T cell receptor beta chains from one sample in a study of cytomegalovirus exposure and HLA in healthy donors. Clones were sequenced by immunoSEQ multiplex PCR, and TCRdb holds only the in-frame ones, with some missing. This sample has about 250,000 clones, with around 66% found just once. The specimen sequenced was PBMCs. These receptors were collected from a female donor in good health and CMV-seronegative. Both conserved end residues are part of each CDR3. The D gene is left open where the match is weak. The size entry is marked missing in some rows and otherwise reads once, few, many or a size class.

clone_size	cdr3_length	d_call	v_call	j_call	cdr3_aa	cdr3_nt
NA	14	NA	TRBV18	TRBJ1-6	CASSPSGRNSPLHF	TGTGCCAGCTCACCAAGCGGACGAAATTCACCCCTCCACTTT
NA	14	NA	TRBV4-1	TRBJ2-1	CASSHPVRFNEQFF	TGCGCCAGCAGCCACCCTGTCAGATTCAATGAGCAGTTCTTC
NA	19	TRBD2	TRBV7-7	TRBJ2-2	CASSPRVTSGRANTGELFF	TGTGCTAGCAGCCCCCGTGTGACTAGCGGGAGGGCGAACACCGGGGAGCTGTTTTTT
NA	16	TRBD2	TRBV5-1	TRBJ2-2	CASSLELASYTGELFF	TGCGCCAGCAGCTTGGAACTAGCGAGTTACACCGGGGAGCTGTTTTTT
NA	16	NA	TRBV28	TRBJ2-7	CASSSPVAASSYEQYF	TGTGCCAGCAGTTCCCCCGTAGCGGCAAGCTCCTACGAGCAGTACTTC
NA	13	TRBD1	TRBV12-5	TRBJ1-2	CASGLGQAYGYTF	TGTGCTAGTGGTCTGGGACAGGCCTATGGCTACACCTTC
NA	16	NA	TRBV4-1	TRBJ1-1	CASSLTTIPPDTEAFF	TGCGCCAGCAGCCTAACGACAATCCCCCCTGACACTGAAGCTTTCTTT
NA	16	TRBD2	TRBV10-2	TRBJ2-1	CASSLTLADSYNEQFF	TGCGCCAGCAGTCTGACGCTAGCGGACTCCTACAATGAGCAGTTCTTC
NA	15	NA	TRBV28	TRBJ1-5	CASSFAGSRGQPQHF	TGTGCCAGCAGTTTTGCTGGGTCCCGGGGTCAGCCCCAGCATTTT
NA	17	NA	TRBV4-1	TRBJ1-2	CASSQDPVMKLNYGYTF	TGCGCCAGCAGCCAAGATCCGGTCATGAAACTCAACTATGGCTACACCTTC
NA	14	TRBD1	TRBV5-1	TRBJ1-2	CASRAGTDNYGYTF	TGCGCCAGCAGGGCCGGGACAGACAACTATGGCTACACCTTC
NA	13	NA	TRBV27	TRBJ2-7	CASSPAGTYEQYF	TGTGCCAGCAGTCCAGCGGGTACCTACGAGCAGTACTTC
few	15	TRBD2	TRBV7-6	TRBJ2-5	CASSFLSGRVETQYF	TGTGCCAGCAGCTTTTTAAGCGGGAGGGTTGAGACCCAGTACTTC
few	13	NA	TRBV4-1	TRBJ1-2	CASSQQGFYGYTF	TGCGCCAGCAGCCAACAGGGATTCTATGGCTACACCTTC
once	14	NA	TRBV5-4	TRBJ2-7	CASSFVGESYEQYF	TGTGCCAGCAGCTTCGTCGGGGAATCCTACGAGCAGTACTTC
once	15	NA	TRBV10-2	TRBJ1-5	CASSEDRRAIQPQHF	TGCGCCAGCAGTGAAGACAGGCGGGCAATTCAGCCCCAGCATTTT
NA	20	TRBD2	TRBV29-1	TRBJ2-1	CSVEDLRTSGALSSYNEQFF	TGCAGCGTTGAAGATCTCAGGACTAGCGGGGCCTTAAGCTCCTACAATGAGCAGTTCTTC
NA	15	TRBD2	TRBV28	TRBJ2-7	CASSPTSGSPHEQYF	TGTGCCAGCAGCCCGACTAGCGGGAGCCCCCACGAGCAGTACTTC
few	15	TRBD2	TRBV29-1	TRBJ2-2	CSVGGSGSSVGELFF	TGCAGCGTTGGGGGCAGCGGGAGTTCGGTCGGGGAGCTGTTTTTT
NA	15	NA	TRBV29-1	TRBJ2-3	CSVGGFSSGTDTQYF	TGCAGCGTTGGCGGTTTCTCTAGCGGCACAGATACGCAGTATTTT
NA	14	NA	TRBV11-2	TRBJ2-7	CASSLAGTYYEQYF	TGTGCCAGCAGCTTAGCCGGGACATACTACGAGCAGTACTTC
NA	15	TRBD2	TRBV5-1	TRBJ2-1	CASSSGVALPNEQFF	TGCGCCAGCAGCAGCGGGGTGGCCCTCCCCAATGAGCAGTTCTTC
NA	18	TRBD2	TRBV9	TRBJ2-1	CASSGAGWGTVSYNEQFF	TGTGCCAGCAGTGGAGCGGGGTGGGGGACGGTCTCCTACAATGAGCAGTTCTTC
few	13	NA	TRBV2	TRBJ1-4	CASSAQLNEKLFF	TGTGCCAGCAGTGCACAGCTAAATGAAAAACTGTTTTTT
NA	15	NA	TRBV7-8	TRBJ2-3	CASSSPGTNRDTQYF	TGTGCCAGCAGCTCGCCCGGGACAAACAGAGATACGCAGTATTTT
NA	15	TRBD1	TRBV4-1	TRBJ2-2	CASRRTGRNTGELFF	TGCGCCAGCAGACGGACAGGGAGGAACACCGGGGAGCTGTTTTTT
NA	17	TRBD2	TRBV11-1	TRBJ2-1	CASSFYMGLAVNNEQFF	TGTGCCAGCAGCTTCTACATGGGACTAGCGGTAAACAATGAGCAGTTCTTC
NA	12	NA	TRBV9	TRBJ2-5	CASSARQETQYF	TGTGCCAGCAGCGCCCGGCAAGAGACCCAGTACTTC
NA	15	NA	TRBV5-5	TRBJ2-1	CASTRGWGQVNEQFF	TGTGCCAGCACCCGAGGGTGGGGGCAGGTCAATGAGCAGTTCTTC
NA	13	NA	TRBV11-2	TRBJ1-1	CAMDGAENTEAFF	TGTGCCATGGATGGGGCGGAAAACACTGAAGCTTTCTTT
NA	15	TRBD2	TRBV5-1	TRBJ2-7	CASSGSGRARSEQYF	TGCGCCAGCAGCGGAAGCGGGAGGGCCCGGTCGGAGCAGTACTTC
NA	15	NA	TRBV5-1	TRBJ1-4	CASSLAGEEKEKLFF	TGCGCCAGCAGCTTGGCGGGAGAAGAGAAGGAAAAACTGTTTTTT
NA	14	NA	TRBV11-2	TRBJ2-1	CASSFPQGYNEQFF	TGTGCCAGCAGCTTTCCGCAGGGGTACAATGAGCAGTTCTTC
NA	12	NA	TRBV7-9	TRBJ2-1	CASSFGGDEQFF	TGTGCCAGCAGCTTCGGCGGGGATGAGCAGTTCTTC
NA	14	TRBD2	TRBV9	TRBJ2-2	CASSVLRETGELFF	TGTGCCAGCAGCGTTCTGCGGGAGACCGGGGAGCTGTTTTTT
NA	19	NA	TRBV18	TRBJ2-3	CASSPPQGKQGSVRNTQYF	TGTGCCAGCTCACCACCTCAGGGGAAACAGGGATCGGTTCGGAATACGCAGTATTTT
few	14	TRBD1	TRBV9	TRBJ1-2	CASSVEDRNYGYTF	TGTGCCAGCAGCGTAGAGGACAGGAACTATGGCTACACCTTC
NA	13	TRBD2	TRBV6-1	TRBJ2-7	CASRGGLVYEQYF	TGTGCCAGCAGGGGGGGACTAGTCTACGAGCAGTACTTC
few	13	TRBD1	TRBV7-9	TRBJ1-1	CASTATGGTEAFF	TGTGCCAGCACCGCGACAGGGGGAACTGAAGCTTTCTTT
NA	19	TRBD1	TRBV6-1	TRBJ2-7	CASSETPLVGQGKSYEQYF	TGTGCCAGCAGTGAGACGCCCTTAGTAGGACAGGGCAAGTCCTACGAGCAGTACTTC
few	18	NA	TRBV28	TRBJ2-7	CASSLKFFGGRMVYEQYF	TGTGCCAGCAGTTTAAAGTTTTTCGGGGGGCGGATGGTCTACGAGCAGTACTTC
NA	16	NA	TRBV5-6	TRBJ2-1	CASSLWVGVSYNEQFF	TGTGCCAGCAGCTTGTGGGTGGGAGTATCCTACAATGAGCAGTTCTTC
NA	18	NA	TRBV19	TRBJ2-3	CASSTGMAAFYGTDTQYF	TGTGCCAGTAGTACAGGGATGGCCGCCTTCTACGGCACAGATACGCAGTATTTT
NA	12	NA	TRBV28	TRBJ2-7	CASSFAAYEQYF	TGTGCCAGCAGTTTCGCGGCCTACGAGCAGTACTTC
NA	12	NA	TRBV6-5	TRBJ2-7	CASSYSTSEQYF	TGTGCCAGCAGTTACTCGACTTCCGAGCAGTACTTC